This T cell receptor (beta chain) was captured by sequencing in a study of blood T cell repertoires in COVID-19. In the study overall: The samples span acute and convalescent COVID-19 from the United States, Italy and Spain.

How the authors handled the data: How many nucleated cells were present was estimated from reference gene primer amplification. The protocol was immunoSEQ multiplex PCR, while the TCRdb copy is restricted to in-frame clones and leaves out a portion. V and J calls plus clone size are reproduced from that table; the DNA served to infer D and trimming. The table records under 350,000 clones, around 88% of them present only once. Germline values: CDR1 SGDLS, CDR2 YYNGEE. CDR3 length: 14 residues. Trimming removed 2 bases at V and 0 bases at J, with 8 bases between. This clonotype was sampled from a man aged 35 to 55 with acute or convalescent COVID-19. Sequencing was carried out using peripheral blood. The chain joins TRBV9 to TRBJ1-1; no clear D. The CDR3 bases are TGTGCCAGCAGCGTCTCCAGTCTGAACACTGAAGCTTTCTTT. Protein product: CASSVSSLNTEAFF. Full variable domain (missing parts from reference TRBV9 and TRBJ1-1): DSGVTQTPKHLITATGQRVTLRCSPRSGDLSVYWYQQSLDQGLQFLIQYYNGEERAKGNILERFSAQQFPDLHSELNLSSLELGDSALYFCASSVSSLNTEAFFGQGTRLTVV.